This T cell receptor beta chain was identified during a study of cytomegalovirus exposure and HLA in healthy donors. Repertoires were generated with immunoSEQ multiplex PCR, while TCRdb's copy carries only in-frame clones and drops some. The repertoire has roughly 240,000 clones, about 86% of them found once; the top ten carry 2.6%. The TCR comes from a man aged 18 to 30 in good health and CMV-seronegative. Sample: PBMCs.

CDR3: CASRPGGPGANVLTF. CDR3 DNA sequence: TGTGCCAGCAGACCAGGGGGCCCTGGGGCCAACGTCCTGACTTTC. This chain uses TRBV6-6 with TRBJ2-6; TRBD1 matches at 8 bases. The CDR3 covers 15 residues. With V trimmed by 6 bases and J by 2 bases, 3 bases remained unmatched. Looked up from germline, CDR1 is MNHNY and CDR2 is SVGAGI (reference sequence).